This T cell receptor beta chain was identified in a study of shared clonotypes between healthy human individuals (dated by TCRdb to 2018 to 2021). Background on the whole study: Three men and a couple of women, aged 18 to 49 years, made up the cohort. For each donor, CD4 naive and CD4 memory were each given three plates, CD8 naive was given two plates, and CD8 memory was given one plate. To estimate repertoire size and how much clonotype sharing occurs between individuals, the study deeply sequenced the blood TCR repertoires of roughly 5 healthy adults. To increase sequencing depth and limit assay-specific biases, different laboratories used diverse techniques to prepare libraries and sequence TCR repertoires. Per donor, leukapheresis produced somewhere between about 0.94 and 8.9 billion PBMCs. The research as a whole found: Naive subsets generally had larger estimated clonotype richness than memory subsets. Only blood was sampled, and tissue TCR repertoires likely differ from those in blood. Incomplete sequencing was indicated by rarefaction of sorted-subset datasets, despite the large sequencing depth. Compared with non-shared clonotypes, the clonotypes found in all four sorted-subset donors had higher generation probabilities. Pairwise subsampling led to the expectation that sequencing depth would affect the degree of clonotype sharing among donors. Because the study included only a small number of donors, the genetic and exposure-history diversity represented was limited. When a handful of donors were compared, the shared fraction of clonotypes was around 5% for naive CD4, around 3.6% for naive CD8, more than 2% for memory CD4, and roughly 0.43% for memory CD8.

The cysteine opens and the phenylalanine closes a CDR3 of 13 amino acids. Only the CDR3 part of the read is kept: 39 bases, read in frame from the first base. The germline V gene (reference sequence) sets CDR1 to SEHNR and CDR2 to FQNEAQ. The V and J ends are trimmed by 0 bases and 5 bases, leaving 7 bases between them. Of note for this clone: There is no known antigen for this receptor. No base qualities exist here, and no much larger clone lies one base off it.

Using the deep immunoSEQ assay, TCR CDR3 regions were amplified from genomic DNA by multiplex PCR. Genomic DNA extracted from each cell subset was distributed evenly over all wells of several immunoSEQ 96-well plates, and each plate served as one replicate. Each replicate PCR for sorted subsets received about 200 ng genomic DNA, equal to roughly 30,000 T cell genomes. Purified libraries were measured with a Qubit 3.0 fluorometer, size-checked on a Bioanalyzer 2100, and measured again with the KAPA Library Quantification kit. Every immunoSEQ 96-well plate was sequenced on a separate single-read 150-cycle Illumina NextSeq 550 flow cell. The study's processing was this. Because the immunoSEQ output held only junctional sequences and lacked quality scores, the filtering could not match the filtering applied to full-length reads. To assign V/J genes and CDR3, sequences were annotated against IMGT germline references using PyIR, a Python wrapper for IgBLAST v1.9. Any read was removed if the V/J assignment was weak (E-value above 1e-6), the CDR3 was missing, or the read contained stop codons, out-of-frame junctions, or ambiguous translated residues. V3J clonotypes were defined by identical inferred V gene, J gene, and CDR3 amino acid sequence. Percentage overlap between repertoires was calculated by dividing the number of shared unique clonotypes by the size of the smaller repertoire. RTK rarefaction, the Chao1 estimator, and Recon v2.1 estimates of unobserved clonotypes were used to assess repertoire richness. Generation probabilities were computed with OLGA for all TCRbeta clonotypes obtained by the gDNA method from four donors. TCRdb carries this immuneACCESS record with in-frame sequences only. Its versions omit some clonotypes, under half of them owing to an unresolved V gene in the studies checked, with the rest unexplained. D and trimming come from the DNA, and the V and J calls and clone size come from that table. The sample table shows about 820,000 clones, and 80% to 95% are seen once. The ten largest clones represent about 24% of the sample.

CD8 naive samples were obtained by positive selection for CCR7 among CD45RO-negative cells, yielding a CD45RA+CCR7+ population from which TemRA cells were excluded. The donors were healthy, HIV-negative adults who had no recently reported acute infections or vaccinations. All donors were Caucasian adults living in Nashville, Tennessee, USA. Blood was obtained by leukapheresis, after which PBMCs were separated by Ficoll-Histopaque density gradient centrifugation and cryopreserved in liquid nitrogen vapor phase. Purity and quantity of every magnetically sorted T cell population were checked by analytical flow cytometry. Genomic DNA was isolated from every sorted fraction and measured by UV absorbance on a Nanodrop 2000c.

The sample comprised naive CD8+ T cells sorted from blood. This specimen's cell subset or site label, per the study, means: CD45RA+CCR7+. The chain is assembled from TRBV7-9 and TRBJ2-5, with the D gene not clear enough to name. This sequence was found in a man aged 30-40 years in good health. The nucleotide sequence is given as TGTGCCAGCAGCTTAGCGCATTTGGAGACCCAGTACTTC. This yields the protein CASSLAHLETQYF.